The entry below describes one T cell receptor beta chain. Its antigen is still unknown. V was clipped by 4 bases and J by 0 bases, with 10 bases between them. From germline, CDR1 is MNHEY and CDR2 SMNVEV (reference sequence). The CDR3 covers 15 residues. This entry is derived from a study of CD8 T cells in ankylosing spondylitis. General study results and limits: A number of the motif variants had already been described in reactive arthritis synovial fluid and blood.

Quantitative barcoded 5'-RACE was used to prepare TCR beta libraries. TCRdb reprocessed the 5' RACE reads via MiXCR and lists one record per CDR3 protein. The table lists 350,000 to 400,000 distinct CDR3 sequences, roughly 20% of them singletons. This chain links TRBV27 with TRBJ2-1; perhaps TRBD1 as D (5 bases). The TCR was taken from a male donor with ankylosing spondylitis or in good health (not recorded which). Sequenced: blood, either unsorted or a sorted T cell fraction (not recorded which). The CDR3 nucleotides are TGTGCCAGCAGTTCGACAGAAAGCTCCTACAATGAGCAGTTCTTC. This sequence encodes CASSSTESSYNEQFF.